Listed here are 29 T cell receptor beta chains from one sample, sequenced in a study of blood T cells in healthy people across ages. A second about 7 to 11 cycle PCR used barcoded and J-beta primers. TCRdb used MiXCR to reprocess the 5' RACE reads, holding one entry per CDR3 protein. The table lists about a million distinct CDR3 sequences, more than 30% of them singletons. Source material: blood. These receptors came from a man younger than 30 in good health.

The rearrangement uses TRBV5-6 and TRBJ1-2, with D perhaps matching TRBD1 (6 bases). The length of the CDR3 is 14 residues. Per the germline V gene, CDR1 is SGHDT and CDR2 is YYEEEE. The germline V and J ends were trimmed by 9 bases and 1 base, with 16 bases remaining between them. DNA for the CDR3: TGTGCCACCCTCAACGGGGGGCTTAACTATGGCTACACCTTC. It yields the protein CATLNGGLNYGYTF. The entire variable domain, with the rest obtained from reference TRBV5-6 and TRBJ1-2, is as follows: DAGVTQSPTHLIKTRGQQVTLRCSPKSGHDTVSWYQQALGQGPQFIFQYYEEEERQRGNFPDRFSGHQFPNYSSELNVNALLLGDSALYLCATLNGGLNYGYTFGSGTRLTVV.

This clonotype was recorded once. This rearrangement joins TRBV9 to TRBJ2-7, with 7 bases matching TRBD1. Germline V CDR1 and CDR2: SGDLS, YYNGEE. The CDR3 loop spans 16 amino acids. V gave up 0 bases and J gave up 7 bases; unmatched junction bases: 13. The CDR3 region has the DNA TGTGCCAGCAGCGTAGGGGGACAGCTCGGCGGCAATGAGCAGTACTTC. It yields the protein CASSVGGQLGGNEQYF.

The chain carries TRBV6-6 and TRBJ1-4; D gene ambiguous. V was shortened by 2 bases and J by 13 bases, with 17 bases between the two germline ends. Germline values: CDR1 MNHNY, CDR2 SVGAGI (reference sequence). The CDR3 consists of 14 residues. CDR3 in DNA: TGTGCCAGCAGTTACCCGGACCGTGAGAGCCCACTGTTTTTT. This gives the protein CASSYPDRESPLFF.

The chain combines TRBV5-1 with TRBJ1-2, with 7 bases fitting TRBD1. From germline, CDR1 is SGHRS and CDR2 YFSETQ. CDR3 length equals 13 residues. J was trimmed by 11 bases and V by 7 bases; bases with no gene match: 14. The CDR3 DNA reads TGCGCCAGCTCGGTAACAGGGGAAGATAGGTACACCTTC. Its protein is CASSVTGEDRYTF. Together with reference TRBV5-1 and TRBJ1-2, the CDR3 gives the full variable domain: KAGVTQTPRYLIKTRGQQVTLSCSPISGHRSVSWYQQTPGQGLQFLFEYFSETQRNKGNFPGRFSGRQFSNSRSEMNVSTLELGDSALYLCASSVTGEDRYTFGSGTRLTVV.

The chain carries TRBV3-1 and TRBJ2-5; D could derive from TRBD1 or TRBD2 (5 bases each). Trimming left V 3 bases short and J 5 bases short, with 22 bases between. Germline loops: CDR1 LGHDT, CDR2 YNNKEL (reference sequence). The CDR3 extends over 17 amino acids. This chain's CDR3 is CASSHVEGLFIGETQYF. The CDR3 DNA follows: TGTGCCAGCAGCCATGTTGAGGGGTTATTCATCGGGGAGACCCAGTACTTC.

The gene calls are TRBV29-1 and TRBJ2-5; D may correspond to TRBD1 or TRBD2 (5 bases each). Germline V lookup: CDR1 SQVTM, CDR2 ANQGSEA. V was shortened by 7 bases and J by 2 bases, with 17 bases between the two germline ends. The CDR3 is 14 amino acids. In DNA form, the CDR3 reads TGCAGCGCCAGAGGGGTAGGGTTACAAGAGACCCAGTACTTC. It is translated as CSARGVGLQETQYF. The complete variable domain, with remaining parts taken from reference TRBV29-1 and TRBJ2-5, reads SAVISQKPSRDICQRGTSLTIQCQVDSQVTMMFWYRQQPGQSLTLIATANQGSEATYESGFVIDKFPISRPNLTFSTLTVSNMSPEDSSIYLCSARGVGLQETQYFGPGTRLLVL.

The chain links TRBV24-1 to TRBJ2-1; D is perhaps TRBD1 or TRBD2 (5 bases each). Germline CDR1 and CDR2: KGHDR and SFDVKD. Trimming pared 3 bases from V and 0 bases from J, leaving 14 bases between. This CDR3 has 17 residues. The DNA of the CDR3 is TGTGCCACCAGTGATCCGAGGGGTGGGGGCTCCTACAATGAGCAGTTCTTC. It encodes CATSDPRGGGSYNEQFF.

The chain uses TRBV20-1 and TRBJ2-1; 7 nucleotides align to TRBD2. Germline V gives CDR1 DFQATT, CDR2 SNEGSKA (reference sequence). The CDR3 covers 15 residues. Trimming cost V 1 base and J 3 bases; bases outside gene matches: 6. This CDR3 is CSARGVAGDYNEQFF. The CDR3 DNA reads TGCAGTGCTAGAGGGGTTGCGGGGGACTACAATGAGCAGTTCTTC.

J is TRBJ1-6 and V is TRBV9, with TRBD1 matching over 9 bases. Trimming at V came to 3 bases and at J to 7 bases, leaving 5 bases not matched to a gene. CDR3 length: 15 amino acids. CDR1 is SGDLS and CDR2 is YYNGEE in the germline V gene. CDR3 bases: TGTGCCAGCAGCGACAGGGGGCCCAGCAATTCACCCCTCCACTTT. It is translated as CASSDRGPSNSPLHF.

There are a few counts of this clonotype. V is TRBV12-3 or TRBV12-4 and J is TRBJ1-5; 8 bases line up with TRBD1. The trim removed 4 bases at V and 6 bases at J, leaving 5 bases unmatched. There are 14 residues in the CDR3. The DNA for the CDR3 is TGTGCCAGCAGTTCCCAGGGGGCACTTCAGCCCCAGCATTTT. It translates to CASSSQGALQPQHF.

The gene calls are TRBV5-1 and TRBJ1-6; TRBD1 is a possible D gene (6 bases). The V and J ends lost 4 bases and 10 bases respectively, with 18 bases between them. The CDR3 extends over 15 amino acids. Germline loops: CDR1 SGHRS, CDR2 YFSETQ. CDR3 loop: CASSEEQGSVSPLHF. The DNA for the CDR3 is TGCGCCAGCAGCGAAGAACAGGGTTCTGTGTCACCCCTCCACTTT.

This clonotype was seen only a few times. The V and J genes are TRBV29-1 and TRBJ2-3; D might be TRBD2 (6 bases). The length of the CDR3 is 13 residues. V dropped 5 bases and J dropped 4 bases, with 13 bases sitting between them. Germline lookup yields CDR1 SQVTM and CDR2 ANQGSEA. This CDR3 reads CSVYTGEADTQYF. The CDR3 nucleotides read TGCAGCGTTTACACCGGGGAGGCAGATACGCAGTATTTT.

This clonotype was picked up a small number of times. The V call is TRBV10-3, the J call TRBJ2-1, with 9 bases matching TRBD1. The CDR3 loop spans 15 amino acids. Germline values: CDR1 ENHRY, CDR2 SYGVKD. V lost 6 bases, J lost 8 bases, and 11 bases stayed unmatched. Written as DNA, the CDR3 is TGTGCCATCAGCGACTCACAGGGGGCTGGCGATGAGCAGTTCTTC. It translates to CAISDSQGAGDEQFF.

The chain is built from TRBV4-2 and TRBJ1-1; the D gene is possibly TRBD1 (6 bases). V lost 3 bases to trimming and J lost 4 bases, with 18 bases between them. The CDR3 is 16 residues long. The V gene's germline CDR1 is LGHNA and CDR2 YNFKEQ. The CDR3 reads CASSQTPGRGFTEAFF. The DNA for the CDR3 is TGTGCCAGCAGCCAGACCCCCGGCAGGGGCTTCACTGAAGCTTTCTTT.

This sequence joins TRBV11-2 and TRBJ2-7; a possible D gene is TRBD1 (6 bases). From germline, CDR1 is SGHAT and CDR2 FQNNGV. This CDR3 has 13 amino acids. Trimming pared 3 bases from V and 3 bases from J, leaving 9 bases between. The CDR3 DNA follows: TGTGCCAGCAGCTTGTACAGGGACTACGAGCAGTACTTC. This encodes CASSLYRDYEQYF.

This clonotype was observed a handful of times. The chain uses TRBV6-5 and TRBJ2-3; D is unclear. Trimming shortened V by 4 bases and J by 5 bases, and 13 bases separated the two germline ends. This CDR3 region has 14 residues. CDR1 is MNHEY and CDR2 is SVGAGI in the germline V gene. The CDR3 protein is CASSSARDGDTQYF. The DNA for the CDR3 is TGTGCCAGCAGTTCGGCCCGAGATGGAGATACGCAGTATTTT.

The chain uses TRBV5-1 and TRBJ2-3; TRBD1 matches 10 bases. CDR1 is SGHRS and CDR2 is YFSETQ in the germline V gene. CDR3 length: 16 amino acids. V shed 4 bases and J 2 bases; nucleotides not matched to a gene: 7. The CDR3 nucleotides are TGCGCCAGCAGCATGGGACAGGGGCCCCCCACAGATACGCAGTATTTT. As protein: CASSMGQGPPTDTQYF.

The J gene is TRBJ2-2, the V gene TRBV6-6, with TRBD2 identical over 9 bases. Unmatched junction bases numbered 6, after V lost 3 bases and J lost 4 bases. Germline V gene data show CDR1 as MNHNY and CDR2 as SVGAGI (reference sequence). The CDR3 is 16 amino acids. CDR3 DNA: TGTGCCAGCAGTTATGGGACTAGCAGTGGCACCGGGGAGCTGTTTTTT. This gives the protein CASSYGTSSGTGELFF.

The rearrangement joins TRBV5-1 to TRBJ2-1; 11 bases line up with TRBD2. The V gene's germline CDR1 is SGHRS and CDR2 YFSETQ. The CDR3 loop spans 14 amino acids. The V gene end was trimmed by 6 bases and the J gene end by 5 bases; junction bases not matched to a gene: 4. CDR3 nucleotide sequence: TGCGCCAGCACTAGCGGGGGGTTGGACAATGAGCAGTTCTTC. Translation gives CASTSGGLDNEQFF.

This clonotype showed up just a few times. This sequence joins TRBV20-1 and TRBJ2-1, with TRBD1 identical over 7 bases. The germline V gene has CDR1 DFQATT and CDR2 SNEGSKA (reference sequence). This CDR3 is 14 amino acids long. The CDR3 loop is CSAIAGTDYNEQFF. The CDR3 DNA sequence: TGCAGCGCAATTGCCGGGACAGACTACAATGAGCAGTTCTTC.

V gene TRBV24-1 combines with J gene TRBJ1-1, with D tentatively TRBD1 (6 bases). Deletions cut 9 bases from V and 7 bases from J, with 11 bases between. The length of the CDR3 is 11 residues. The V gene's germline CDR1 is KGHDR and CDR2 SFDVKD. CDR3 coding DNA: TGTGCCACCGGCCAGGGGATTGAAGCTTTCTTT. This sequence encodes CATGQGIEAFF.

A few counts support this clonotype. The chain is built from TRBV6-2 or TRBV6-3 and TRBJ2-1; D ambiguous. Trimming cost V 6 bases and J 7 bases, with 10 bases left between them. CDR3 length: 12 amino acids. CDR1 is MNHEY and CDR2 is SVGEGT in the germline V gene. CDR3 residues: CASRAAPNEQFF. The DNA for the CDR3 is TGTGCCAGCAGAGCAGCTCCGAATGAGCAGTTCTTC.

This clonotype came up a few times. The V and J genes are TRBV12-3 or TRBV12-4 and TRBJ2-7; possibly TRBD2 for D (7 bases). The CDR3 is 15 residues long. V was cut by 7 bases and J by 2 bases, with 18 bases left in between. CDR3 residues: CASTNMGGPTYEQYF. For the CDR3, the DNA is TGTGCCAGCACCAATATGGGGGGGCCCACCTACGAGCAGTACTTC.

The chain employs TRBV12-3 or TRBV12-4 and TRBJ2-2; 8 nucleotides align to TRBD1. Unmatched junction bases numbered 5, after V lost 7 bases and J lost 4 bases. The CDR3 has 14 residues. CDR3 protein: CASTGTGSTGELFF. The CDR3 region has the DNA TGTGCCAGCACGGGGACAGGCTCCACCGGGGAGCTGTTTTTT.

The rearrangement joins TRBV28 to TRBJ2-4; no clear D gene. The end of the DNA fits TRBJ2-7 better, so the J call may be wrong. Germline V gene data show CDR1 as MDHEN and CDR2 as SYDVKM. The CDR3 totals 13 residues. CDR3 protein: CASSLYTNYEQYF. DNA of the CDR3: TGTGCCAGCAGTTTATATACAAATTACGAGCAGTACTTC.

This clonotype was observed a few times. This chain joins TRBV18 and TRBJ2-1; 8 nucleotides align to TRBD1. CDR1 and CDR2 (germline): KGHSH, LQKENI. J lost 2 bases, V lost 3 bases, and 9 bases had no gene match. This CDR3 has 17 residues. CDR3 loop: CASSPQSVQGAYNEQFF. CDR3 sequence (DNA): TGTGCCAGCTCACCTCAAAGCGTACAGGGGGCCTACAATGAGCAGTTCTTC.

Here the CDR3 reads CASSLVGGNAGNTIYF. In DNA, the CDR3 is TGTGCCAGCAGTTTGGTGGGGGGTAACGCCGGAAACACCATATATTTT. The rearrangement links TRBV12-3 or TRBV12-4 to TRBJ1-3, with D tentatively TRBD1 (5 bases). The CDR3 has 16 amino acids. Trimming cost V 3 bases and J 4 bases, with 16 bases left between them.

The V gene is TRBV29-1, the J gene TRBJ1-1; D gene uncertain. The CDR3 extends over 16 amino acids. V lost 5 bases and J 8 bases, leaving 27 bases between the germline ends. In germline, CDR1 is SQVTM, CDR2 ANQGSEA. For the CDR3, the DNA is TGCAGCGTTTTAGTTAGGGCGGCCCCAGCACGTAAGGAAGCTTTCTTT. Translation: CSVLVRAAPARKEAFF.

This clonotype has more than one count but fewer than ten. The rearrangement uses TRBV11-2 and TRBJ2-5; 11 bases fit TRBD2. There are 16 residues in the CDR3. V was clipped by 5 bases and J by 5 bases; unmatched bases: 10. From germline, CDR1 is SGHAT and CDR2 FQNNGV. The CDR3 spells CASSITSGGFRETQYF. Written as DNA, the CDR3 is TGTGCCAGCAGCATTACTAGCGGGGGCTTCCGGGAGACCCAGTACTTC.